This T cell receptor beta chain stems from a study of blood T cell repertoires in COVID-19. Study-wide context: Spain, Italy and the United States supplied samples that represented acute and convalescent COVID-19. The cDNA or gDNA used as material had been derived from T cells, B-cell-depleted T cells, or PBMCs.

This clone was counted between two and nine times. Authors' analysis steps: The assay estimated nucleated cells by amplifying reference gene primers. Method: immunoSEQ multiplex PCR; TCRdb's copy keeps in-frame clones and lacks some. The D gene and trimming were derived from the DNA, and the V and J assignments and clone size from that table. The sample lists nearly 80,000 clones, roughly 80% occurring once. Sequencing was carried out using peripheral blood. The receptor comes from a woman between 65 and 79 years old with acute or convalescent COVID-19.

Here the CDR3 reads CASSSRDRGRSYGYTF. The CDR3 DNA follows: TGTGCCAGCAGCTCCCGGGACAGGGGACGTTCCTATGGCTACACCTTC. This sequence joins TRBV7-9 and TRBJ1-2, with TRBD1 identical over 10 bases. CDR3 length: 16 residues. Germline trimming cut 4 bases from V and 4 bases from J; bases unmatched to any gene: 9. Germline V lookup: CDR1 SEHNR, CDR2 FQNEAQ (reference sequence).